This T cell receptor (beta chain) appears in the sequencing data of a study of siplizumab effects on memory and regulatory T cells. Points from the study as a whole: Memory cells seemed less diverse than naive T cells, which also seemed major contributors to the alloresponse.

Points on this clone: Its target is not known.

CDR1 is SGHAT and CDR2 is FQDESV in the germline V gene (reference sequence). The V and J ends lost 3 bases and 0 bases respectively, with 11 bases between them. The CDR3 totals 16 residues. Clones were sequenced by immunoSEQ multiplex PCR, and TCRdb holds only the in-frame ones, with some missing. The table lists 98,000 or so clones, about 93% of them singletons, with approximately 0.62% in the top ten. The V and J genes are TRBV11-1 and TRBJ2-2; the D gene could be TRBD1 or TRBD2 (7 bases each). The sample comprised Tregs sorted from blood. The TCR originated in a human donor in good health. The chain's CDR3 is CASSLGGGANTGELFF. The CDR3 region has the DNA TGTGCCAGCAGCTTGGGAGGGGGCGCGAACACCGGGGAGCTGTTTTTT.